A selection of T cell receptor beta chains follows, all from one sample in a study of Graves' ophthalmopathy and Graves' hyperthyroidism. TCRdb fed the multiplex PCR reads into MiXCR, producing one record per CDR3 protein. The sample yields 450,000 to 600,000 distinct CDR3 sequences, 39% seen once. Input material: peripheral blood or thyroid tissue (not recorded which). These receptors all stem from an adult man with Graves' hyperthyroidism. CDR3s include the opening cysteine and the closing phenylalanine or tryptophan. D genes are given only for firm matches. The size of a clone is reported for some rows only, either as once, few or many, or as a class for expanded clones.

D | size | J | V | DNA | CDR3
NA | NA | TRBJ1-1 | TRBV18 | TGTGCCAGCTCACCACAGCAGGGCGGTTTATCGAACACTGAAGCTTTCTTT | CASSPQQGGLSNTEAFF
TRBD1 | many | TRBJ1-1 | TRBV2 | TGTGCCAGCAATGGCGGGACAGGGTTGAGGGCCCAGAACACTGAAGCTTTCTTT | CASNGGTGLRAQNTEAFF
NA | NA | TRBJ2-7 | TRBV11-2 | TGTGCCAGCAGCTACCGGGACTTCTACTACGAGCAGTACTTC | CASSYRDFYYEQYF
TRBD1 | NA | TRBJ2-7 | TRBV20-1 | TGCAGTGCTAGAGATCGGCAGGGGGACCTCTCCTACGAGCAGTACTTC | CSARDRQGDLSYEQYF
NA | NA | TRBJ1-3 | TRBV10-2 | TGCGCCAGCAGTGTGGGGACTAGCCTGAACACCATATATTTT | CASSVGTSLNTIYF
NA | NA | TRBJ1-3 | TRBV6-5 | TGTGCCAGCAGTCGGTTCGCCGGAAACACCATATATTTT | CASSRFAGNTIYF
NA | few | TRBJ2-3 | TRBV7-9 | TGTGCCACCAGCGACCCATACACAGATACGCAGTATTTT | CATSDPYTDTQYF
TRBD1 | NA | TRBJ1-2 | TRBV2 | TGTGCCATCAGGGGGACAGGGCGGAGTGGCTACACCTTC | CAIRGTGRSGYTF
NA | many | TRBJ2-3 | TRBV25-1 | TGTGCCAGCAGTGAGTGGAGGGCAGGAGGTTATACGCAGTATTTT | CASSEWRAGGYTQYF
NA | NA | TRBJ1-1 | TRBV7-9 | TGTGCCAGCAGCTTGGACCGGATGGGCAGGGTGTGGAACACTGAAGCTTTCTTT | CASSLDRMGRVWNTEAFF
NA | many | TRBJ1-5 | TRBV5-1 | TGTGCCAGCAGCCTAGGGGTCGGGAATCAGCCCCAGCATTTT | CASSLGVGNQPQHF
NA | many | TRBJ2-5 | TRBV12-5 | TGTGCTAGTGGTTTGGGCAGGGGTCGACAGGAGACCCAGTACTTC | CASGLGRGRQETQYF
NA | NA | TRBJ2-2 | TRBV12-3/TRBV12-4 | TGTGCCAGCAGTCCCACAGGACACACCGGGGAGCTGCTTTTT | CASSPTGHTGELLF
TRBD1 | many | TRBJ1-3 | TRBV7-3 | TGTGCCAGCAGCCCAACAGGGGACTCTGGAAACACCATATATTTT | CASSPTGDSGNTIYF
NA | NA | TRBJ1-1 | TRBV20-1 | TGCAGTGCTAAGGGGACTAGCGGAGCTTTCTTT | CSAKGTSGAFF
TRBD2 | NA | TRBJ2-1 | TRBV20-1 | TGCAGTGCTAGAGTTGGGACTAGCCTCGATGAGCAGTTCTTC | CSARVGTSLDEQFF
NA | few | TRBJ1-1 | TRBV5-1 | TGCGCCAGCAGCCCAAGGGGGGGGCAGTTGAACACTGAAGCTTTCTTT | CASSPRGGQLNTEAFF
NA | many | TRBJ2-7 | TRBV9 | TGTGCCAGCAGCGCAGAACCGGGGCCCTACGAGCAGTACTTC | CASSAEPGPYEQYF
NA | NA | TRBJ2-7 | TRBV7-9 | TGTGCCAGCAGCTTAGCGGTGGGCCATGAGCAGTACTTC | CASSLAVGHEQYF
NA | many | TRBJ1-1 | TRBV10-3 | TGTGCCATCACCCCGGACGAACTGAACACTGAAGCTTTCTTT | CAITPDELNTEAFF
TRBD1 | many | TRBJ1-1 | TRBV12-3/TRBV12-4 | TGTGCCAGCAGTTTGGGGACAGGGCCGTTCGGTGTGAACACTGAAGCTTTCTTT | CASSLGTGPFGVNTEAFF
TRBD1 | NA | TRBJ1-1 | TRBV7-8 | TGTGCCAGCAGCTTAGGCCGGACAGGTGAAGCTTTCTTT | CASSLGRTGEAFF
NA | NA | TRBJ1-2 | TRBV29-1 | TGCAGCGTTGGTGTGGGCTACACCTTC | CSVGVGYTF
NA | many | TRBJ1-2 | TRBV10-3 | TGTGCCTTCCGGACAGTCTATGGCTACACCTTC | CAFRTVYGYTF
NA | once | TRBJ1-5 | TRBV5-1 | TGCGCCAGCAGCTCGGCCAGCGGGGCAAATCAGCCCCAGCATTTT | CASSSASGANQPQHF
TRBD2 | NA | TRBJ2-7 | TRBV20-1 | TGCAGTGCCCGCGATAGCGGGGGCCACGAGCAGTACTTC | CSARDSGGHEQYF
TRBD2 | NA | TRBJ2-3 | TRBV10-3 | TGTGCCAGCAAGAACAGCGGGAGCACTAGCACAGATACGCAGTATTTT | CASKNSGSTSTDTQYF
TRBD1 | NA | TRBJ2-1 | TRBV10-2 | TGCGCCAGCAGTGAGGCAAGGGGGCAGCGGTCTGAGCAGTTCTTC | CASSEARGQRSEQFF
TRBD1 | NA | TRBJ2-7 | TRBV20-1 | TGCAGTGCTAGAGTCCCCGGGACAGGGTTTTCCGAGCAGTACTTC | CSARVPGTGFSEQYF
TRBD1 | many | TRBJ1-5 | TRBV28 | TGTGCCAGCAGTTTTTCGACAGGGCGCAATCAGCCCCAGCATTTT | CASSFSTGRNQPQHF
TRBD1 | once | TRBJ2-1 | TRBV7-9 | TGTGCCAGCAGAACCGGGACAGGGGCCCACAATGAGCAGTTCTTC | CASRTGTGAHNEQFF
TRBD1 | NA | TRBJ2-7 | TRBV2 | TGTGCCAGCCGCAGACAGGGTGAGTCGGGCGAGCAGTACTTC | CASRRQGESGEQYF
TRBD2 | many | TRBJ2-2 | TRBV29-1 | TGCAGCGTTGATACTAGCGGGAATCCGAACACCGGGGAGCTGTTTTTT | CSVDTSGNPNTGELFF
NA | many | TRBJ1-1 | TRBV28 | TGTGCCAGCAGTTCCCTCCCGAGGACTGAAGCTTTCTTT | CASSSLPRTEAFF
NA | NA | TRBJ2-1 | TRBV10-1 | TGCGCCAGCAGTGAATTTGCCCCCGGGGTAGGGGAGCAGTTCTTC | CASSEFAPGVGEQFF
TRBD2 | many | TRBJ2-2 | TRBV29-1 | TGCAGCGCCAGACTAGCGGGGAGACCGAACACCGGGGAGCTGTTTTTT | CSARLAGRPNTGELFF
NA | NA | TRBJ2-5 | TRBV7-2 | TGTGCCAGCAGCCGTATCAGGGGAGAGACCCAGTACTTC | CASSRIRGETQYF
TRBD2 | NA | TRBJ2-2 | TRBV9 | TGTGCCAGCAGTCCCAGGACTAGCGGGAGTGTCGGTGAGCTGTTTTTT | CASSPRTSGSVGELFF
NA | many | TRBJ1-1 | TRBV6-5 | TGTGCCAGCAGTTACACGGGTGGCACTGAAGCTTTCTTT | CASSYTGGTEAFF
TRBD2 | NA | TRBJ2-5 | TRBV7-2 | TGTGCCAGCAGCGTCGGGGGGGGGCATATAACCCAGTACTTC | CASSVGGGHITQYF